The 10 T cell receptor beta chains in this list originate from one sample, sequenced in a study of T cells after yellow fever vaccination. Each CDR3 protein is one row after TCRdb ran MiXCR on the 5' RACE reads. This table holds just under 600,000 distinct CDR3 sequences, about 13% found once. Here the sequenced sample was PBMCs, taken on the day of the yellow fever booster vaccination. The receptors stem from a man in his thirties or forties who received the YFV17D yellow fever vaccine.

This rearrangement joins TRBV20-1 to TRBJ2-2; 10 bases fit TRBD2. Germline CDR1 and CDR2: DFQATT and SNEGSKA (reference sequence). The J segment lost 3 bases and the V segment lost 6 bases, leaving 10 bases of the junction unmatched. The CDR3 has 16 amino acids. Written as DNA, the CDR3 is TGCAGTGCAGGCCGGCTAGCGGGAGCCGACACCGGGGAGCTGTTTTTT. It is translated as CSAGRLAGADTGELFF.

This clonotype has just a few counts. The chain is built from TRBV28 and TRBJ1-2; TRBD1 matches at 7 bases. Germline V lookup: CDR1 MDHEN, CDR2 SYDVKM. J lost 6 bases, V lost 4 bases, and 2 bases had no gene match. This CDR3 has 12 residues. The CDR3 sequence: CASSSQGDGYTF. Here the CDR3 DNA reads TGTGCCAGCAGTTCGCAGGGGGATGGCTACACCTTC.

The rearrangement uses TRBV20-1 and TRBJ2-3; 7 positions agree with TRBD2. The trim removed 5 bases at V and 0 bases at J, leaving 2 bases unmatched. Germline V gene sequence: CDR1 DFQATT, CDR2 SNEGSKA (reference sequence). The CDR3 covers 13 residues. The CDR3 DNA sequence: TGCAGTGCTTGGGGGGGGAGCACAGATACGCAGTATTTT. Its translation is CSAWGGSTDTQYF.

The rearrangement links TRBV5-1 to TRBJ2-1; possible D gene TRBD2, 6 bases. V shed 3 bases and J shed 5 bases, with 12 bases lying between them. The CDR3 spans 14 residues. CDR1 SGHRS and CDR2 YFSETQ come from the germline V gene. Here the CDR3 reads CASSSGGGNNEQFF. The DNA of the CDR3 is TGCGCCAGCAGCTCTGGTGGCGGGAACAATGAGCAGTTCTTC.

V usage is TRBV6-5 and J usage is TRBJ1-5; unclear D gene. The CDR3 runs 14 residues. V was clipped by 3 bases and J by 0 bases, with 6 bases between them. Germline lookup yields CDR1 MNHEY and CDR2 SVGAGI. The CDR3 loop reads CASSYRSSNQPQHF. The CDR3 DNA follows: TGTGCCAGCAGTTATCGGTCTAGCAATCAGCCCCAGCATTTT.

This chain connects TRBV4-3 to TRBJ2-7, with D possibly matching TRBD2 (6 bases). CDR1 is LGHNA, CDR2 YSLEER, per germline. The CDR3 totals 17 residues. V shed 0 bases and J shed 0 bases, with 15 bases lying between them. CDR3 loop: CASSQDVARDFSYEQYF. CDR3 nucleotide sequence: TGCGCCAGCAGCCAAGATGTCGCCCGGGACTTCTCCTACGAGCAGTACTTC.

The chain links TRBV12-3 or TRBV12-4 to TRBJ2-1; unclear D gene. The V end was cut by 6 bases, the J end by 2 bases, with 5 bases between. The CDR3 has 12 residues. The CDR3 loop is CASRATYNEQFF. The DNA for the CDR3 is TGTGCCAGCAGAGCGACCTACAATGAGCAGTTCTTC.

The chain employs TRBV12-3 or TRBV12-4 and TRBJ2-1; TRBD1 agrees at 7 bases. CDR3 length: 16 residues. V shed 8 bases, J shed 5 bases, and the junction held 15 bases outside the gene matches. The CDR3 DNA follows: TGTGCCAGCCGCCCGGAGGACGGGACAGTCAACAATGAGCAGTTCTTC. It codes for CASRPEDGTVNNEQFF.

This clonotype was counted only a few times. The genes are TRBV19 and TRBJ2-7; 7 bases are shared with TRBD1. V gave up 5 bases and J gave up 6 bases; unmatched junction bases: 4. The length of the CDR3 is 12 residues. Germline values: CDR1 LNHDA, CDR2 SQIVND (reference sequence). The DNA for the CDR3 is TGTGCCAGTAGTGAAGGGGGCGGCGAGCAGTACTTC. Amino acids: CASSEGGGEQYF.

This clonotype was found a few times. The chain uses TRBV7-6 and TRBJ1-1; D is unresolved. Germline CDR1 SGHVS, CDR2 FNYEAQ. The CDR3 totals 14 residues. V dropped 3 bases and J dropped 2 bases, with 10 bases sitting between them. This chain's CDR3 is CASSFSQANTEAFF. CDR3 coding DNA: TGTGCCAGCAGCTTCTCCCAGGCTAACACTGAAGCTTTCTTT.